These T cell receptor beta chains were read from a single sample in a study of T-cell memory formation after mild COVID-19. TCRdb fed the 5' RACE reads into MiXCR, producing one record per CDR3 protein. Here the sample spans roughly 240,000 distinct CDR3 sequences, 15% being singletons. Sample: PBMCs or a T cell subset sorted from them (not recorded which). These receptors originate from an adult woman who had mild COVID-19 (a few samples of this study predate the infection). Cell type and time point are not known. Both conserved end residues are part of each CDR3. The D gene is left open where the match is weak.

d_call	v_call	j_call	cdr3_aa
TRBD2	TRBV12-3/TRBV12-4	TRBJ2-6	CASTPGLAGVGANVLTF
-	TRBV9	TRBJ1-3	CASNRGGPTHSGNTIYF
-	TRBV7-2	TRBJ1-5	CASSLVGLNQPQHF
-	TRBV28	TRBJ1-2	CASSSGFGYTF
-	TRBV18	TRBJ1-1	CASSPRVVTENTEAFF
-	TRBV27	TRBJ2-5	CASSLASGRETQYF
-	TRBV10-2	TRBJ1-1	CASSGEEKGLPQAFF
-	TRBV7-2	TRBJ1-5	CASSSGRGSNQPQHF
-	TRBV6-1	TRBJ1-1	CASSEYGSVHTEAFF
-	TRBV5-1	TRBJ1-4	CASSLDTGAGEKLFF
TRBD2	TRBV20-1	TRBJ2-5	CSAPGLAGGTRETQYF
TRBD2	TRBV7-7	TRBJ2-2	CASGSHGGYTGELFF
-	TRBV3-1	TRBJ1-1	CASLKEPGQRAFF
TRBD1	TRBV19	TRBJ2-5	CASTRDRGGQETQYF
-	TRBV28	TRBJ2-7	CASSPSGLSSYEQYF
-	TRBV5-1	TRBJ2-3	CASSWTPTPTDTQYF
-	TRBV19	TRBJ1-2	CASLRTGAGDGYTF
-	TRBV6-1	TRBJ1-1	CASSDQGYNNPLNTEAFF
-	TRBV5-1	TRBJ2-6	CASSLGGPGSGANVLTF
-	TRBV20-1	TRBJ1-4	CSATVRGPTTEKLFF
-	TRBV6-5	TRBJ2-7	CASSYSTGLSSYEQYF
-	TRBV2	TRBJ1-4	CASSDRLNEKLFF
TRBD2	TRBV11-2	TRBJ2-1	CASSFLAGGNNEQFF
TRBD1	TRBV6-6	TRBJ1-4	CASRDKGAPTNEKLFF
-	TRBV10-3	TRBJ2-7	CAISEGRDYEQYF
TRBD2	TRBV7-3	TRBJ2-5	CASSLPGSTSAETQYF
-	TRBV5-1	TRBJ2-1	CASRDLTYNEQFF
-	TRBV12-3/TRBV12-4	TRBJ1-2	CASSQWRVGGGYGYTF